The next 20 T cell receptor beta chains were all read from a single sample in a study of CD8 T cells in Susac syndrome. RNA in amounts of about 0.5 to 1 ug was reverse transcribed with random hexamers. Using its own MiXCR run on the immunoSEQ multiplex PCR reads, TCRdb lists one record per CDR3 protein. The sample holds about 110,000 distinct CDR3 sequences, 94% seen once. The sequenced material came from CD8+ T cells from PBMCs. These receptors all stem from a human donor with Susac syndrome.

This rearrangement joins TRBV6-6 to TRBJ2-1; TRBD2 aligns across 8 bases. The CDR3 covers 12 residues. Germline V gene data show CDR1 as MNHNY and CDR2 as SVGAGI (reference sequence). The junction had 8 bases not matched to a gene; V was cut back by 11 bases and J by 8 bases. CDR3 nucleotides: TGTGCCTATTCGGGGGGGACGGATGAGCAGTTCTTC. Translated: CAYSGGTDEQFF.

This chain joins TRBV4-3 and TRBJ2-5; 9 bases match TRBD2. CDR1 and CDR2 from the germline V gene are LGHNA and YSLEER. This CDR3 contains 16 residues. J lost 5 bases, V lost 0 bases, and 7 bases had no gene match. The CDR3 DNA is TGCGCCAGCAGCCAAGATCGAGCTAGCGGGGTTGAGACCCAGTACTTC. Translating it yields CASSQDRASGVETQYF.

The rearrangement joins TRBV5-1 to TRBJ2-1; 9 bases match TRBD2. Germline assignment: CDR1 SGHRS and CDR2 YFSETQ. This CDR3 region has 15 residues. The V gene end was trimmed by 4 bases and the J gene end by 6 bases; junction bases not matched to a gene: 8. As DNA, the CDR3 is TGCGCCAGCAGCCCCGCGGGAGGGGGGGCCAATGAGCAGTTCTTC. Its protein product is CASSPAGGGANEQFF.

The chain employs TRBV20-1 and TRBJ2-2, with D unclear. Germline V lookup: CDR1 DFQATT, CDR2 SNEGSKA (reference sequence). V lost 6 bases to trimming and J lost 2 bases, with 13 bases between them. CDR3 size: 14 residues. CDR3 DNA sequence: TGCAGTGCCTCACGAGACTTTAACACCGGGGAGCTGTTTTTT. This codes for CSASRDFNTGELFF.

The V gene is TRBV9, the J gene TRBJ2-7; D call uncertain. Trimming left V 3 bases short and J 3 bases short, with 7 bases between. The CDR3 totals 12 residues. Germline V gene data show CDR1 as SGDLS and CDR2 as YYNGEE. The CDR3: CASSGNGYEQYF. DNA of the CDR3: TGTGCCAGCAGCGGAAACGGCTACGAGCAGTACTTC. The full variable domain, with the rest looked up from reference TRBV9 and TRBJ2-7, is DSGVTQTPKHLITATGQRVTLRCSPRSGDLSVYWYQQSLDQGLQFLIQYYNGEERAKGNILERFSAQQFPDLHSELNLSSLELGDSALYFCASSGNGYEQYFGPGTRLTVT.

This clonotype has only one observation. The chain is built from TRBV20-1 and TRBJ2-1; 10 bases match TRBD2. This CDR3 is built from 14 residues. V shed 6 bases, J shed 2 bases, and the junction held 4 bases outside the gene matches. Looked up from germline, CDR1 is DFQATT and CDR2 is SNEGSKA (reference sequence). CDR3 sequence: CSARTSGAYNEQFF. In nucleotides, the CDR3 is TGCAGTGCCAGGACTAGCGGCGCCTACAATGAGCAGTTCTTC.

The rearrangement joins TRBV5-6 to TRBJ1-5; weak D call: TRBD1 (5 bases). V was clipped by 3 bases and J by 6 bases, with 10 bases between them. This CDR3 region has 13 residues. The germline V gene encodes CDR1 SGHDT and CDR2 YYEEEE. Here the CDR3 reads CASSSGGGQPQHF. The CDR3 nucleotides are TGTGCCAGCAGCTCTGGGGGGGGTCAGCCCCAGCATTTT.

This chain connects TRBV5-1 to TRBJ2-7, with no clear D. This CDR3 is 13 amino acids long. Trimming took 4 bases from V and 5 from J, leaving 13 bases between them. CDR1 and CDR2 (germline): SGHRS, YFSETQ. CDR3 DNA: TGCGCCAGCAGCAGTGGGGTGTTCGACGAGCAGTACTTC. Protein: CASSSGVFDEQYF.

V usage is TRBV20-1 and J usage is TRBJ2-1; 8 nucleotides agree with TRBD2. The junction had 7 bases not matched to a gene; V was cut back by 4 bases and J by 5 bases. Germline V gene sequence: CDR1 DFQATT, CDR2 SNEGSKA (reference sequence). This CDR3 contains 14 residues. Written as DNA, the CDR3 is TGCAGTGCTATGGACGGGGGGGCCAACAATGAGCAGTTCTTC. Its translation is CSAMDGGANNEQFF.

The CDR3 bases are TGTGCCAGCAGTGGAACCAGGACAGCGAACACCGGGGAGCTGTTTTTT. This translates into CASSGTRTANTGELFF. This chain uses TRBV2 with TRBJ2-2; a weak D match, TRBD1 (6 bases). This CDR3 spans 16 amino acids. Germline V lookup: CDR1 SNHLY, CDR2 FYNNEI. V lost 4 bases and J 0 bases, leaving 12 bases between the germline ends.

The DNA for the CDR3 is TGTGCCAGCATCGGGCAAACGGGTTCCTACGAGCAGTACTTC. The encoded protein is CASIGQTGSYEQYF. The genes are TRBV2 and TRBJ2-7, with D hard to call. CDR1 is SNHLY and CDR2 is FYNNEI in the germline V gene. V lost 7 bases and J lost 1, with 14 bases in between. This CDR3 is built from 14 residues.

This clonotype is a singleton in its sample. The DNA for the CDR3 is TGTGCCAGCAGTCCTGGGCCAGATAGCAATCAGCCCCAGCATTTT. It translates to CASSPGPDSNQPQHF. This chain uses TRBV27 with TRBJ1-5; the D is unclear. The CDR3 is made up of 15 amino acids. Trimming left V 5 bases short and J 0 bases short, with 11 bases between. Germline V CDR1 and CDR2: MNHEY, SMNVEV (reference sequence).

This clonotype has a handful of counts. The chain is built from TRBV7-2 and TRBJ2-7; 8 nucleotides match TRBD2. The junction had 8 bases not matched to a gene; V was cut back by 6 bases and J by 1 base. This CDR3 is built from 15 residues. From germline, CDR1 is SGHTA and CDR2 FQGNSA. DNA of the CDR3: TGTGCCAGCAGGCGAGAGCGGGGGCCTTCCTACGAGCAGTACTTC. This sequence encodes CASRRERGPSYEQYF.

The V gene is TRBV20-1, the J gene TRBJ1-4; D unclear. Trimming took off 2 bases at V and 5 bases at J, with 12 bases between the two ends. This CDR3 comprises 14 residues. Germline V CDR1 and CDR2: DFQATT, SNEGSKA (reference sequence). CDR3 sequence (DNA): TGCAGTGCTAGATCCTCGGCCTCGAATGAAAAACTGTTTTTT. Translation gives CSARSSASNEKLFF.

The chain combines TRBV20-1 with TRBJ1-1; D is perhaps TRBD1 (6 bases). This CDR3 comprises 12 residues. CDR1 and CDR2 (germline): DFQATT, SNEGSKA (reference sequence). Trimming took off 6 bases at V and 8 bases at J, with 16 bases between the two ends. CDR3 coding DNA: TGCAGTGCCAAGACAGGCGAGAGAGAAGCTTTCTTT. It encodes CSAKTGEREAFF.

This chain uses TRBV7-3 with TRBJ1-1; the match to TRBD1 covers 8 bases. The CDR3 contains 12 residues. The V gene's germline CDR1 is SGHTA and CDR2 FQGTGA. The V and J ends lost 11 bases and 5 bases, in that order; junction bases with no gene match: 7. In DNA, the CDR3 is TGTGCCGACCGACAGGGGAGTACTGAAGCTTTCTTT. As protein: CADRQGSTEAFF.

The chain uses TRBV14 and TRBJ2-7; D is perhaps TRBD2 (6 bases). CDR3 size: 13 residues. Germline assignment: CDR1 SGHDN and CDR2 FVKESK. V shed 4 bases and J shed 3 bases, with 10 bases lying between them. The DNA of the CDR3 is TGTGCCAGCAGCCGCGGGGAGGACTACGAGCAGTACTTC. Its protein is CASSRGEDYEQYF.

This rearrangement joins TRBV11-1 to TRBJ1-2; 7 nucleotides align to TRBD1. J lost 4 bases, V lost 3 bases, and 8 bases had no gene match. Germline V gives CDR1 SGHAT, CDR2 FQDESV (reference sequence). CDR3 size: 15 residues. The chain's CDR3 is CASSFSGTAGYGYTF. DNA of the CDR3: TGTGCCAGCAGCTTTTCTGGGACAGCCGGCTATGGCTACACCTTC. The variable domain in full, completed from reference TRBV11-1 and TRBJ1-2, reads EAEVAQSPRYKITEKSQAVAFWCDPISGHATLYWYRQILGQGPELLVQFQDESVVDDSQLPKDRFSAERLKGVDSTLKIQPAELGDSAMYLCASSFSGTAGYGYTFGSGTRLTVV.

The J gene is TRBJ2-5, the V gene TRBV13; 15 bases are a match to TRBD2. Per the germline V gene, CDR1 is PRHDT and CDR2 is FYEKMQ (reference sequence). The V gene end was trimmed by 3 bases and the J gene end by 0 bases; junction bases not matched to a gene: 8. CDR3 length equals 19 residues. The DNA for the CDR3 is TGTGCCAGCAGCTTCCCCCCGGGACTAGCGGGGGGTCACCAAGAGACCCAGTACTTC. Translating it yields CASSFPPGLAGGHQETQYF.

This rearrangement joins TRBV21-1 to TRBJ1-4; the tabulated D call, TRBD1, remains unverified against the DNA. TRBV21-1 is deemed a pseudogene. This CDR3 has 14 amino acids. The CDR3 coding sequence is TGTGCCAGCAGCGGAGGGGGCGCCAATGAAAAACTGTTTTTT. As protein: CASSGGGANEKLFF.